The source of this TCR beta chain is a study of blood T cell repertoires in COVID-19. Clones were read by immunoSEQ multiplex PCR, and TCRdb kept only the in-frame ones, dropping some. The repertoire has under 150,000 clones, around 78% of them found once; the top ten carry approximately 11%. Germline CDR1 is LNHDA and CDR2 is SQIVND (reference sequence). Trimming stripped 5 bases from V and 0 bases from J, with 11 bases between. CDR3 length equals 14 residues. The chain is built from TRBV19 and TRBJ2-7; maybe TRBD1 (6 bases). Sequencing was done on a sample of peripheral blood. The source is a human donor in a cohort sampled during active COVID-19. CDR3 in amino acids: CASSLNRDSYEQYF. CDR3 DNA sequence: TGTGCCAGTAGTCTTAACAGGGACTCCTACGAGCAGTACTTC.